The present TCR beta chain was sequenced within a study of shared clonotypes between healthy human individuals. Using roughly 180 ng DNA, 30,000 to 35,000 T cell genomes, the sorted-subset replicate PCRs were run. Profiling relied on immunoSEQ multiplex PCR, and the TCRdb table lists in-frame clones only, not all of them. Here the sample spans 2 million to 2.5 million clones, approximately 94% being singletons. V was pared by 0 bases and J by 8 bases, with 14 bases between. The CDR3 is made up of 15 amino acids. The V gene's germline CDR1 is LGHNA and CDR2 YSLEER. Sequencing was done on a sample of naive CD4+ T cells sorted from blood. Subset in this sample: CD45RA+ positively selected. This clonotype was obtained from a man aged 18 to 30 in good health. The J gene is TRBJ1-3, the V gene TRBV4-3; unclear D gene. The CDR3 nucleotides are TGCGCCAGCAGCCAAGAGGCTGGGTGGCTAGACACCATATATTTT. It yields the protein CASSQEAGWLDTIYF.